The entry that follows covers one T cell receptor beta chain sequence. Its antigen is as yet unknown. Generated by immunoSEQ multiplex PCR, the TCRdb table keeps only in-frame clones and is missing some. The repertoire holds some 150,000 clones, with 75% to 85% as singletons. These data originate in a study of T cell responses to AZD1222 COVID-19 vaccine. In germline, CDR1 is WNHNN, CDR2 SYGVQD (reference sequence). Losses at the gene ends were 11 bases for V and 6 bases for J; bases not matched to a gene: 12. The CDR3 is made up of 15 amino acids. Study results and limitations: Spike-specific TCR breadth and depth went up after people got two AZD1222 doses. Close to half of spike-specific TCRs reportedly recognize unmutated variant regions.

This rearrangement joins TRBV10-1 to TRBJ1-4; the match to TRBD1 covers 10 bases. This TCR derives from an adult who received the MenACWY meningococcal vaccine as a control. The material was peripheral blood, obtained 28 days after the second dose of the MenACWY control vaccine. CDR3 DNA: TGCGCCGACCGGGACAGGGGAAAGTTGGATGAAAAACTGTTTTTT. Encoded protein: CADRDRGKLDEKLFF.